A single sample gave rise to the 21 T cell receptor beta chains below, sequenced in a study of T cell responses to AZD1222 COVID-19 vaccine. The table came from immunoSEQ multiplex PCR; TCRdb's copy has only in-frame clones and leaves some out. The table lists fewer than 250,000 clones, 90% to 95% of them singletons. Source: peripheral blood, taken on day 0 of MenACWY control vaccination. The receptors were sampled from an adult in good health.

V and J are TRBV13 and TRBJ2-2; TRBD1 is a possible D gene (6 bases). This CDR3 has 15 amino acids. V was shortened by 5 bases and J by 6 bases, with 16 bases between the two germline ends. In germline, CDR1 is PRHDT, CDR2 FYEKMQ (reference sequence). CDR3: CASSPKTGFPGELFF. The CDR3 region has the DNA TGTGCCAGCAGCCCGAAAACAGGGTTCCCCGGGGAGCTGTTTTTT.

This chain connects TRBV6-5 to TRBJ1-2; D is possibly TRBD1 (6 bases). Germline CDR1 and CDR2: MNHEY and SVGAGI. The CDR3 totals 14 residues. V lost 2 bases and J lost 2, with 9 bases in between. The CDR3 protein is CASSYGRGNYGYTF. The CDR3 nucleotides read TGTGCCAGCAGTTACGGGAGGGGGAACTATGGCTACACCTTC.

V is TRBV18 and J is TRBJ2-7; D remains unclear. Trimming cost V 2 bases and J 0 bases, with 11 bases left between them. Germline loops: CDR1 KGHSH, CDR2 LQKENI. The CDR3 runs to 15 residues. CDR3 sequence (DNA): TGTGCCAGCTCACCAAGGGCAGTGAGCTCCTACGAGCAGTACTTC. Protein sequence: CASSPRAVSSYEQYF.

CDR3 protein: CAISETGPYTF. Here the CDR3 DNA reads TGTGCCATCTCGGAGACAGGGCCCTACACCTTC. The rearrangement links TRBV12-3 or TRBV12-4 to TRBJ1-2; 7 bases align to TRBD1. J was trimmed by 10 bases and V by 10 bases; bases with no gene match: 9. This CDR3 region has 11 residues.

V usage is TRBV6-2 or TRBV6-3 and J usage is TRBJ2-5, with D possibly being TRBD1 (6 bases). Germline CDR1 and CDR2: MNHEY and SVGEGT. There are 14 residues in the CDR3. V dropped 4 bases and J dropped 1 base, with 10 bases sitting between them. The CDR3 reads CASSFTGIQETQYF. In nucleotides, the CDR3 is TGTGCCAGCAGTTTTACAGGGATCCAAGAGACCCAGTACTTC.

In its sample, this clone was seen a few times. This chain uses TRBV11-3 with TRBJ2-2; D remains unclear. Germline-derived CDR1 and CDR2 are SGHNT and YENEEA. The length of the CDR3 is 14 residues. The V and J ends lost 6 bases and 5 bases respectively, with 13 bases between them. CDR3 bases: TGTGCCAGCAGTGAGGTGGCGCGAACCGGGGAGCTGTTTTTT. Encoded protein: CASSEVARTGELFF. Full variable domain (outside the CDR3, taken from reference TRBV11-3 and TRBJ2-2): EAGVVQSPRYKIIEKKQPVAFWCNPISGHNTLYWYLQNLGQGPELLIRYENEEAVDDSQLPKDRFSAERLKGVDSTLKIQPAELGDSAVYLCASSEVARTGELFFGEGSRLTVL.

The chain employs TRBV19 and TRBJ1-5; D is unclear. The CDR3 length is 13 residues. From germline, CDR1 is LNHDA and CDR2 SQIVND (reference sequence). V gave up 1 base and J gave up 6 bases, with 7 bases separating them. Here the CDR3 reads CASSIGEAQPQHF. The CDR3 DNA reads TGTGCCAGTAGTATAGGTGAAGCTCAGCCCCAGCATTTT. Based on the CDR3 plus reference TRBV19 and TRBJ1-5, the full variable domain is DGGITQSPKYLFRKEGQNVTLSCEQNLNHDAMYWYRQDPGQGLRLIYYSQIVNDFQKGDIAEGYSVSREKKESFPLTVTSAQKNPTAFYLCASSIGEAQPQHFGDGTRLSIL.

This clone came up once. The genes are TRBV5-5 and TRBJ2-5; D gene ambiguous. V lost 0 bases, J lost 2 bases, and 8 bases lay in between. This CDR3 is built from 14 residues. Germline assignment: CDR1 SGHKS and CDR2 YYEKEE (reference sequence). The CDR3 loop reads CASSLATRQETQYF. The CDR3 nucleotides read TGTGCCAGCAGCTTGGCGACCAGACAAGAGACCCAGTACTTC.

The rearrangement joins TRBV13 to TRBJ1-1; tentative D call: TRBD1 (6 bases). V was shortened by 0 bases and J by 2 bases, with 13 bases between the two germline ends. Germline-derived CDR1 and CDR2 are PRHDT and FYEKMQ (reference sequence). The length of the CDR3 is 16 residues. CDR3 loop: CASSLGSYGGNTEAFF. Here the CDR3 DNA reads TGTGCCAGCAGCTTAGGATCCTACGGGGGCAACACTGAAGCTTTCTTT.

The chain joins TRBV6-5 to TRBJ1-3, with D possibly TRBD1 on 6 matching bases. CDR3 length: 15 residues. Trimming stripped 6 bases from V and 1 base from J, with 13 bases between. Looked up from germline, CDR1 is MNHEY and CDR2 is SVGAGI. The CDR3 nucleotides are TGTGCCAGCAGCCCCCAGACAGGATCTGGAAACACCATATATTTT. Encoded protein: CASSPQTGSGNTIYF.

The CDR3 reads CASMTRTGREKLFF. The CDR3 coding sequence is TGTGCCAGCATGACGAGGACCGGACGGGAAAAACTGTTTTTT. V usage is TRBV6-5 and J usage is TRBJ1-4; D is ambiguous. The germline gives CDR1 MNHEY, CDR2 SVGAGI. The CDR3 extends over 14 amino acids. V lost 7 bases to trimming and J lost 8 bases, with 17 bases between them.

The chain recombines TRBV10-3 with TRBJ1-4; perhaps TRBD1 as D (6 bases). Per germline, CDR1 ENHRY and CDR2 SYGVKD. Trimming removed 1 base at V and 6 bases at J, with 18 bases between. CDR3 size: 17 residues. The chain's CDR3 is CAISELGPPGADEKLFF. The CDR3 bases are TGTGCCATCAGTGAGTTAGGCCCCCCGGGGGCGGATGAAAAACTGTTTTTT.

The chain is built from TRBV30 and TRBJ1-1, with TRBD1 as a possible D gene (6 bases). The CDR3 consists of 15 residues. The ends were cut back, 2 bases at V and 1 base at J, with 14 bases in the middle. Germline assignment: CDR1 GTSNPN and CDR2 SVGIG (reference sequence). In DNA, the CDR3 is TGTGCCTGGAGTTCACAGGGCCGAGGGAACACTGAAGCTTTCTTT. Its protein product is CAWSSQGRGNTEAFF.

This chain links TRBV12-3 or TRBV12-4 with TRBJ1-2; tentatively, D is TRBD1 (5 bases). The CDR3 loop spans 13 amino acids. V lost 7 bases, J lost 8 bases, and 17 bases lay in between. This CDR3 is CASTKEGLRGYTF. DNA for the CDR3: TGTGCCAGCACCAAAGAGGGGTTACGAGGCTACACCTTC.

This chain joins TRBV28 and TRBJ1-2; D uncertain. CDR1 is MDHEN and CDR2 is SYDVKM in the germline V gene. V was clipped by 6 bases and J by 0 bases, with 8 bases between them. The CDR3 contains 13 residues. The CDR3 sequence: CASRQDSNYGYTF. CDR3 DNA sequence: TGTGCCAGCAGGCAGGATTCTAACTATGGCTACACCTTC.

This chain connects TRBV5-4 to TRBJ2-2; D might be TRBD2 (5 bases). Germline V gene lookup returns CDR1 SGHNT and CDR2 YYREEE (reference sequence). V was trimmed by 1 base and J by 5 bases, leaving 15 bases between them. The CDR3 length is 16 residues. The CDR3 DNA follows: TGTGCCAGCAGCTTGTCCCCGACCTGGGAGACCGGGGAGCTGTTTTTT. Protein: CASSLSPTWETGELFF.

The chain has TRBV6-5 and TRBJ1-2, with D possibly TRBD1 on 5 matching bases. This CDR3 has 14 amino acids. Per germline, CDR1 MNHEY and CDR2 SVGAGI. V was clipped by 0 bases and J by 2 bases, with 7 bases between them. The CDR3 DNA follows: TGTGCCAGCAGTTACTCGCAGGGAAACTATGGCTACACCTTC. It specifies CASSYSQGNYGYTF.

The CDR3 here is CASSPPTPGVEAFF. In DNA, the CDR3 is TGTGCCAGCTCACCACCTACCCCCGGGGTTGAAGCTTTCTTT. V and J are TRBV18 and TRBJ1-1; D unclear. Trimming stripped 0 bases from V and 7 bases from J, with 12 bases between. The CDR3 runs 14 residues. From germline, CDR1 is KGHSH and CDR2 LQKENI.

The chain carries TRBV4-2 and TRBJ1-1; TRBD1 agrees at 10 bases. CDR1 and CDR2 (germline): LGHNA, YNFKEQ. The CDR3 length is 14 residues. V dropped 1 base and J dropped 6; count of bases not matched to a gene: 2. For the CDR3, the DNA is TGTGCCAGCAGCCAAGCCGGGACAGGGGCTGAAGCTTTCTTT. The encoded protein is CASSQAGTGAEAFF.

This clone was seen just once. The genes are TRBV6-5 and TRBJ1-4, with D maybe TRBD1 (5 bases). Trimming pared 5 bases from V and 8 bases from J, leaving 12 bases between. CDR3 length: 13 amino acids. CDR1 MNHEY and CDR2 SVGAGI come from the germline V gene. CDR3 in amino acids: CASSPRVREKLFF. CDR3 DNA sequence: TGTGCCAGCAGTCCCAGGGTTCGGGAAAAACTGTTTTTT.

The rearrangement uses TRBV19 and TRBJ1-5; D gene unclear. The germline CDR1 and CDR2 sequences are LNHDA and SQIVND (reference sequence). The length of the CDR3 is 17 residues. Between the trimmed V and J ends, which lost 0 bases and 1 base, there was a span of 13 bases. CDR3 protein: CASSIDPKGWSNQPQHF. For the CDR3, the DNA is TGTGCCAGTAGTATAGATCCGAAGGGCTGGAGCAATCAGCCCCAGCATTTT.